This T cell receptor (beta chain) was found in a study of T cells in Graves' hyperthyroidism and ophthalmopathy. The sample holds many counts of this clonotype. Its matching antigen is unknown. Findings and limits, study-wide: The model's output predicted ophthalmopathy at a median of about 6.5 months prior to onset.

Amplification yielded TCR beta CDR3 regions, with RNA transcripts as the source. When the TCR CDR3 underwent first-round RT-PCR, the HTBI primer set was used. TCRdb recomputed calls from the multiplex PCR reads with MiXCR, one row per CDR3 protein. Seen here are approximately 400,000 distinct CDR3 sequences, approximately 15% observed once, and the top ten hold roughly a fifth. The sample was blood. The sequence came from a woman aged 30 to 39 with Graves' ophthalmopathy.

This CDR3 is CASRTDPSRGKRDTQYF. DNA of the CDR3: TGTGCCAGCAGGACTGACCCCAGCCGGGGGAAACGAGATACGCAGTATTTT. The chain combines TRBV6-1 with TRBJ2-3; D is perhaps TRBD2 (6 bases). The CDR3 extends over 17 amino acids. The V gene's germline CDR1 is MNHNS and CDR2 SASEGT. V gave up 6 bases and J gave up 5 bases, with 24 bases separating them.